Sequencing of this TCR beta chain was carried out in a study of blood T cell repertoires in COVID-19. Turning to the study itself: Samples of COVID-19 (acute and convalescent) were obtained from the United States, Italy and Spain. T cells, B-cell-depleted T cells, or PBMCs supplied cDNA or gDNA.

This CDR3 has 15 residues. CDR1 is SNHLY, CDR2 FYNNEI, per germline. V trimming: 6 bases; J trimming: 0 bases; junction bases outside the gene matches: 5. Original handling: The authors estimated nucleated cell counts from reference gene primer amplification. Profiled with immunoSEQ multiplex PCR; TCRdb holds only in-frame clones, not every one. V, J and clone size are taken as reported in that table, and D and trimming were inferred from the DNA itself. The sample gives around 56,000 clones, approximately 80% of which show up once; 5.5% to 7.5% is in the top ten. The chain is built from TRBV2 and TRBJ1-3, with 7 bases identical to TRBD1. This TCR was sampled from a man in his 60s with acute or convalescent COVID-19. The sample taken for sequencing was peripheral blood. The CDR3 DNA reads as TGTGCCAGCAGCCTGGACAGGAACTCTGGAAACACCATATATTTT. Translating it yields CASSLDRNSGNTIYF.